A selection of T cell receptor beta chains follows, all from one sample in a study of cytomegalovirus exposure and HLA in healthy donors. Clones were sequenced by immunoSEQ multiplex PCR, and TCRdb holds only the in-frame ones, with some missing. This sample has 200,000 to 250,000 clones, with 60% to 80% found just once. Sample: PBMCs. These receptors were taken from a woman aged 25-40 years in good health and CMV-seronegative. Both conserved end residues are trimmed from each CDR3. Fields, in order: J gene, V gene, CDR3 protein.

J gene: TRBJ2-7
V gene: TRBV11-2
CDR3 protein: ASSLVRAEYEQY

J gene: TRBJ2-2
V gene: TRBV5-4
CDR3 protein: ASSFPQGANTGELF

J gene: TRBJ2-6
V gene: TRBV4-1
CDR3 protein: ASSQSGGLINAGANVLT

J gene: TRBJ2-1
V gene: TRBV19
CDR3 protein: ASSIGTSGRRNEQF

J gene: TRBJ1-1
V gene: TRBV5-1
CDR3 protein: ASSSGQGIFGHTEAF

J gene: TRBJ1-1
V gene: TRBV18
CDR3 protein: ASSPSPTGGYAEAF

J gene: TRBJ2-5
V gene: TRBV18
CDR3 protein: ASSLSRGFETQY

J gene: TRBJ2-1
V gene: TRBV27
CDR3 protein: ASSLQTSGRPV

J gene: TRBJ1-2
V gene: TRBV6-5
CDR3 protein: ASSPASGPYGYT

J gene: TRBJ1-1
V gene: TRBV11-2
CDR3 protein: ASSTRQAPRTEAF

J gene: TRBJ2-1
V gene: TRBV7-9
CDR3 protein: ASSLGAAGEQF

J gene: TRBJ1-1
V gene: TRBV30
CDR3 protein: AWRLLMNTEAF

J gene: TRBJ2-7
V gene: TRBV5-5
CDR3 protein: ASSLRSSYEQY

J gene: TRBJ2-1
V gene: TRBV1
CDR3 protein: TSSQEGSRAGKQPTEREGNEQF

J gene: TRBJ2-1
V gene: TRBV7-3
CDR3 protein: ASAPAGENEQF

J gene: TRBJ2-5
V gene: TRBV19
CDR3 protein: ASSRGGWETQY

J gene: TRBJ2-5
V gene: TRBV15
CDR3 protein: ATSRDRGAGEQY

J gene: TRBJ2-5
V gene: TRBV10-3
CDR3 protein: AISDVGEGETQY

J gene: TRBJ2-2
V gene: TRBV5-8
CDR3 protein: ASSHGLANTGELF

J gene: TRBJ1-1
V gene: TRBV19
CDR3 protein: ASRWEGTEAF

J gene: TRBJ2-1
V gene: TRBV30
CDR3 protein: AWSNGQGRNEQF

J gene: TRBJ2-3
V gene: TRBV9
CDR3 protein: ASSVGRYNTDTQY

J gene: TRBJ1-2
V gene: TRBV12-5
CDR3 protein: ASGLVPGNYGYT

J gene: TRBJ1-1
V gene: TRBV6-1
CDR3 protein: ASNMDSYTEAF

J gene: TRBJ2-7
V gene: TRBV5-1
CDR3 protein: ASSWGLRGTNEQY

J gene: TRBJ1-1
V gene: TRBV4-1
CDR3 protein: ASSQEEGGTEAF

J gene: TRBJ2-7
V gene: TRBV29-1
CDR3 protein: SAQQGAYEQY

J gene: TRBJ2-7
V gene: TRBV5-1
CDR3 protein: ASRDLAGGYEQY

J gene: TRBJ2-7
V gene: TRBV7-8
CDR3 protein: ASSSTGSSYEQY

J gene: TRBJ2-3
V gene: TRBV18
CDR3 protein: ASSHGLAGESSDTQY

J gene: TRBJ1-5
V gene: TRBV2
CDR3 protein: ASSENRVGQPQH

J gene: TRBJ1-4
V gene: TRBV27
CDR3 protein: ASRLAGGGKLF

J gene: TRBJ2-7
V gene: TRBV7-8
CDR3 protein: ASSSGTSSHYEQY

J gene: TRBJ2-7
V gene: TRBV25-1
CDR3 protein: ASSPAGYYEQY

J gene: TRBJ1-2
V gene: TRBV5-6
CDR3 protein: ASSLRDRYFPYGYT

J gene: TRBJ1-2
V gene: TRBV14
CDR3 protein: ASSHDRVGYT

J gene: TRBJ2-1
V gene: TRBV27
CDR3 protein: ASSPNRGWNYNEQF

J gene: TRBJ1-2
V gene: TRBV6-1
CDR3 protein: ASSQGTGGSFGYT

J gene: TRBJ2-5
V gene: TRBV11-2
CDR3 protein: ASSPRGASQETQY